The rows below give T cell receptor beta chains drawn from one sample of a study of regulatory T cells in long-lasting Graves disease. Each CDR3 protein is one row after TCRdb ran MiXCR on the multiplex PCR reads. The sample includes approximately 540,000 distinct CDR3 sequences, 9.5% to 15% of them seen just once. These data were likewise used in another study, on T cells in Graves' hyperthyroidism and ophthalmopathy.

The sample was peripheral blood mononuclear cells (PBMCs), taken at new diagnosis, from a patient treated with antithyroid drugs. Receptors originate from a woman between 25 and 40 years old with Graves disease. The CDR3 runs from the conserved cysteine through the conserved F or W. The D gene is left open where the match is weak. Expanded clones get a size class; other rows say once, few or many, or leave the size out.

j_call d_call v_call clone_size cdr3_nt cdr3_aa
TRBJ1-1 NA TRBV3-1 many TGTGCCAGCAGCCAAGTTCGAACGGGAGCTTTCTTT CASSQVRTGAFF
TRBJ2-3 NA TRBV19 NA TGTGCCAGTACCGACCTGGTTGGTAGCGAGAGCACAGATACGCAGTATTTT CASTDLVGSESTDTQYF
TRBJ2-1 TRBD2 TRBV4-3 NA TGCGCCAGCAGCCAAGATGCGCGGGAGGGCCCCATCAATGAGCAGTTCTTC CASSQDAREGPINEQFF
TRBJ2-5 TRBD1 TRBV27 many TGTGCCAGCAGTACCCGACAGGGGCCGGAGACCCAGTACTTC CASSTRQGPETQYF
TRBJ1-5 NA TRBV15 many TGTGCTAGCGGTGGAGTCAATCAGCCCCAGCATTTT CASGGVNQPQHF
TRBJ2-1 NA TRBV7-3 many TGTGCCAGCAGCCTAGAGAACTACAATGAGCAGTTCTTC CASSLENYNEQFF
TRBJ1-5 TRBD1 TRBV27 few TGTGCCAGCAGTTCCATACAGGGGAATCAGCCCCAGCATTTT CASSSIQGNQPQHF
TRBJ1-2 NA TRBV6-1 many TGTGCCGGCACCGGACAGTCGAACTATGGCTACACCTTC CAGTGQSNYGYTF
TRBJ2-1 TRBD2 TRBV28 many TGTGCCAGCAGTACCCTTTCGGGACTAGCGGGAGGCCGTGAGCAGTTCTTC CASSTLSGLAGGREQFF
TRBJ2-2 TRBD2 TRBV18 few TGTGCCAGCTCACTATATAGCGGGAGCGAAGGCGGGGAGCTGTTTTTT CASSLYSGSEGGELFF
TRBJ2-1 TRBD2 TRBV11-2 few TGTGCCAGCAGCTTAAGGAGACTAGCGGGAGGGGGGGGTGAGCAGTTCTTC CASSLRRLAGGGGEQFF
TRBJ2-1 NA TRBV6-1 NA TGTGCCAGCCAAGGCTTAAGCTCCTACAATGAGCAGTTCTTC CASQGLSSYNEQFF
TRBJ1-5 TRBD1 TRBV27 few TGTGCCAGCAGTTTATCGAACCCACAGGGGGTAAGGCGGCCCCAGCATTTT CASSLSNPQGVRRPQHF
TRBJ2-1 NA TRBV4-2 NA TGTGCCAGCAGGCGAGCGGGCCTTAATGAGCAGTTCTTC CASRRAGLNEQFF
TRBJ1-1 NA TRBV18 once TGTGCCAGCTCACCACGGGGCCCCATGAACACTGAAGCTTTCTTT CASSPRGPMNTEAFF
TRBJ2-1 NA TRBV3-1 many TGTGCCAGCAGCCAAGTAGCGGCTCGTTACAATGAGCAGTTCTTC CASSQVAARYNEQFF
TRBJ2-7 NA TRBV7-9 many TGTGCCAGCAGCTTAGAAGTTCGGGCCGAGCAGTACTTC CASSLEVRAEQYF
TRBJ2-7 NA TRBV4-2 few TGTGCCAGCAGCCAAGATAGAAGCGCAACGACCTACGAGCAGTACTTC CASSQDRSATTYEQYF
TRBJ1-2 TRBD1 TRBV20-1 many TGCAGTCAATTTTCAGGGGGCGACTATGGCTACACCTTC CSQFSGGDYGYTF
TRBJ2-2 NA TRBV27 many TGTGCCAGCAGTTTAAGCTGGGGAGGCGGGGAGCTGTTTTTT CASSLSWGGGELFF
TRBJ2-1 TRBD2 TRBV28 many TGTGCCAGCAGTTTAATGTGGGAGGGCCGGGGTGAGCAGTTCTTC CASSLMWEGRGEQFF
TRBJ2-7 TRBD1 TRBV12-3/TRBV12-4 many TGTGCCAGCAGCACCCCCCATGACAGGGTAAACGAGCAGTACTTC CASSTPHDRVNEQYF
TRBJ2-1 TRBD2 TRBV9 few TGTGCCAGCAGCGTAGGCCCCGAAACTAGCGGGAGGGCCTATGAGCAGTTCTTC CASSVGPETSGRAYEQFF
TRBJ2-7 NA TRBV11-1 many TGTGCCAGCAGCTGGCGGGCAATCTACGAGCAGTACTTC CASSWRAIYEQYF
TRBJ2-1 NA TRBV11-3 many TGTGCCAGCAGCCATGACAGTTACAATGAGCAGTTCTTC CASSHDSYNEQFF
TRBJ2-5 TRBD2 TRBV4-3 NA TGCGCCAGCAGCCAAGATCTTGGTATAGCGGGAGAGGGTCGAGAGACCCAGTACTTC CASSQDLGIAGEGRETQYF
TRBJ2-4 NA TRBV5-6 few TGTGCCAGCAGCTTAGGACTAACTGAGCCGAAAAACATTCAGTACTTC CASSLGLTEPKNIQYF
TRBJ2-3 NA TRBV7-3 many TGTGCCAGCAGCCCTGGCGGGGAGGCGCAGTATTTT CASSPGGEAQYF
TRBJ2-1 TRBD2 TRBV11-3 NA TGTGCCAGCAGCTTTGGGCGGGAGCGCTACAATGAGCAGTTCTTC CASSFGRERYNEQFF
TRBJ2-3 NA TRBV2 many TGTGCCAGCTGCCGGGACCTCGAGGATACGCAGTATTTT CASCRDLEDTQYF
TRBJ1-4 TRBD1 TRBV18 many TGTGCCAGCTCACCACCGACAGGGAGATATGAAAAACTGTTTTTT CASSPPTGRYEKLFF
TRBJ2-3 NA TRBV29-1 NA TGCAGCGTCCACAGGGCCACAGATACGCAGTATTTT CSVHRATDTQYF
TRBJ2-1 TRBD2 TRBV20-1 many TGCAGTGCTCTCAAACTAGCGGGAGACCATGAGCAGTTCTTC CSALKLAGDHEQFF
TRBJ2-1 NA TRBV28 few TGTGCCAGCAGTTTAAGACGGGGCAATGAGCAGTTCTTC CASSLRRGNEQFF
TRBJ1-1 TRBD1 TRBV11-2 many TGTGCCAGCAGCCTACCGATAACCGGGACAGGACTAATGAACACTGAAGCTTTCTTT CASSLPITGTGLMNTEAFF
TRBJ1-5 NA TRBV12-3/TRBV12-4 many TGTGCCAGCAGTTTAGTACGGGAAAATCAGCCCCAGCATTTT CASSLVRENQPQHF
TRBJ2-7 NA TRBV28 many TGTGCCAGCACCCAACAGGGTGGGGCCTACGAGCAGTACTTC CASTQQGGAYEQYF
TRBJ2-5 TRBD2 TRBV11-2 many TGTGCCAGCAGCCACCGGACTAGCTCCCAAGAGACCCAGTACTTC CASSHRTSSQETQYF
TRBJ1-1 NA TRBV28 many TGTGCCAGCAGTTTATTCGTCAGCGATTGGTGGGGCACTGAAGCTTTCTTT CASSLFVSDWWGTEAFF
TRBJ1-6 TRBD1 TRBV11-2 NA TGTGCCAGCAGCTTAATGAGACAGGGAGGGAATTCACCCCTCCACTTT CASSLMRQGGNSPLHF
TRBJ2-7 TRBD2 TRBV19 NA TGTGCCAGTAGTGAAGGACTAGGAGGTATCGAGCAGTACTTC CASSEGLGGIEQYF
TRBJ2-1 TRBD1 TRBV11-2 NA TGTGCCAGCAGCTTAGGGGACAGAACCGTTCTGTTATACAATGAGCAGTTCTTC CASSLGDRTVLLYNEQFF
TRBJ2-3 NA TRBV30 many TGTGCCTGGAGTAATTGGGCACAGGGAAGCACAGATACGCAGTATTTT CAWSNWAQGSTDTQYF
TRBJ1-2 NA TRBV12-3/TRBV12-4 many TGTGCCAGCAGTTTCGTGACATATGGCTACACCTTC CASSFVTYGYTF
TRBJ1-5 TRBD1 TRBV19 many TGTGCCAGTAGGACGTTCGGGACAGGCCCTAATCAGCCCCAGCATTTT CASRTFGTGPNQPQHF
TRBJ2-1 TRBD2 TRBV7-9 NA TGTGCCAGCAGTACTAGCGGGAGGGCCGCCAATGAGCAGTTCTTC CASSTSGRAANEQFF
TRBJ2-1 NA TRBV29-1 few TGCAGCGTTGAAACCTCCGGGGGAAGAGGCAAGGTCTTC CSVETSGGRGKVF
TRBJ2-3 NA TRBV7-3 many TGTGCCAGCAGCTTAACTAGCGAGAGCACAGATACGCAGTATTTT CASSLTSESTDTQYF
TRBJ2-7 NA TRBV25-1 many TGTGCCAGCAGTGAATCCGGATCCCCTCACGGGTCCTACGAGCAGTACTTC CASSESGSPHGSYEQYF
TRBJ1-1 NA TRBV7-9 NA TGTGCCAGCAGCTTAGATAGGAACATGAACACTGAAGCTTTCTTT CASSLDRNMNTEAFF
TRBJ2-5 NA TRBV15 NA TGTGCCACCAGCAGAGTCCTAGAAGAGACCCAGTACTTC CATSRVLEETQYF
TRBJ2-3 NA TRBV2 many TGTGCCAGCAGTGAAGGCCCCCCCGGCACAGATACGCAGTATTTT CASSEGPPGTDTQYF
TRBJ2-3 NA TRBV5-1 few TGCGCCAGCAGCGGAAACCGGGACGCCGATACGCAGTATTTT CASSGNRDADTQYF
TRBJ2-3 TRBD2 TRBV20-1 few TGCAGTGCTTTTAGCGGGGTTAGCACAGATACGCAGTATTTT CSAFSGVSTDTQYF
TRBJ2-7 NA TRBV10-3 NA TGTGCCATCAGTGGCGTGGGGCCCCTCTCCTACGAGCAGTACTTC CAISGVGPLSYEQYF
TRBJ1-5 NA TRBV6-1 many TGTGCCAGCAGCTTGTCCGGGACGGGCAATCAGCCCCAGCATTTT CASSLSGTGNQPQHF
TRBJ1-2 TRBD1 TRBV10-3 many TGTGCCATCCGACAGGGCGAGGACTATGGCTACACCTTC CAIRQGEDYGYTF
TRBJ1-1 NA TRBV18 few TGTGCCAGCTCACCATTTACAGGGAACACTGAAGCTTTCTTT CASSPFTGNTEAFF